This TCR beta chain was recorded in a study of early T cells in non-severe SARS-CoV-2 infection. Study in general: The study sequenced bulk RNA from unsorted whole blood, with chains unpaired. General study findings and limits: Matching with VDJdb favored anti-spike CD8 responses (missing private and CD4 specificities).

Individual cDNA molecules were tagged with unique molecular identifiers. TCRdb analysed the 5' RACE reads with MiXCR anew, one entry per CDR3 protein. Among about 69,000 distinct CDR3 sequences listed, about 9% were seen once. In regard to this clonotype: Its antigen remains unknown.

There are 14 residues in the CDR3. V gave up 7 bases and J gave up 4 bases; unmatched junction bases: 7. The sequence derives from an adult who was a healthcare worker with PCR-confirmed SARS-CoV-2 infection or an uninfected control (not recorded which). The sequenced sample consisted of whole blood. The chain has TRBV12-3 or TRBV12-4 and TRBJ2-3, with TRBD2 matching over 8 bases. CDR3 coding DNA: TGTGCCAGCACCACAGCGGGAGTATCAGATACGCAGTATTTT. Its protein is CASTTAGVSDTQYF.